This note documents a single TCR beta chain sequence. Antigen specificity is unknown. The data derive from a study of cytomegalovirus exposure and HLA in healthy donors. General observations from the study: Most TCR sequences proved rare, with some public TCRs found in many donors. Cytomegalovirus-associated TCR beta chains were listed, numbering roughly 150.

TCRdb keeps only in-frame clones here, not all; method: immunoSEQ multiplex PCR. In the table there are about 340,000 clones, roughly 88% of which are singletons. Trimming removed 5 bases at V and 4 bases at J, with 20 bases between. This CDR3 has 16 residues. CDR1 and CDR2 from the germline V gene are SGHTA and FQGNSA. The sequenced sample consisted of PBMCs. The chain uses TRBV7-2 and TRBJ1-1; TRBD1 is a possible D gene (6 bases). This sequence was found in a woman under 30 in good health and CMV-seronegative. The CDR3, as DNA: TGTGCCAGCAGCACAAACACAGGGATCTATTTCACTGAAGCTTTCTTT. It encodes CASSTNTGIYFTEAFF.